Detailed here is one T cell receptor beta chain. Its antigen is still unknown. No quality values exist for individual bases; no much larger clone is one base distant. This record belongs to a study of blood T cell repertoires in COVID-19 (TCRdb year 2020). With respect to the entire study: Samples from collaborators originated in the United States, Italy and Spain and spanned both the acute and convalescent phases of COVID-19. A freely available public database, intended as a resource for researchers studying the immune response to SARS-CoV-2, is where the repertoires were released. Sample metadata almost always included a de-identified subject ID, COVID-19 status, age in years and sex. Where HLA class I and class II types were available, the types were taken from metadata supplied by the sample provider, not from assay-based typing. The material from the prospective study consisted of cDNA or gDNA derived from T cells, B-cell-depleted T cells, or PBMCs. Samples were obtained from the ongoing ImmuneRACE study (first 160 participants) and from 950 to 1,500 subjects provided by 6 global collaborators. The dataset comprised deeply sampled blood TCRbeta repertoires from subjects exposed to, actively infected with, or recovered from COVID-19.

CDR1 and CDR2 are drawn from the germline V gene: MGHRA, YSYEKL. The CDR3 runs 16 amino acids, cysteine and phenylalanine included. CDR3 DNA only is kept here, 48 bases in frame from base 1. The germline V end is reduced by 4 bases and the J end by 0 bases; junction bases left unmatched: 7. At one collaborating source in Seattle, patients were enrolled during active infection and were followed longitudinally through the course of disease. The collaborating institutions used their own protocols to collect whole blood in K2EDTA tubes. For TCRbeta analysis, collaborators shipped samples as frozen whole blood, isolated PBMCs, or DNA extracted from either of those sample types. General findings and caveats noted by the study authors: The quantity of clinical and demographic metadata differed by source and by participant and was supplied without curation.

TCRbeta CDR3 regions were amplified from genomic DNA using the immunoSEQ Assay, a bias-controlled multiplex PCR. The authors' pipeline ran thus. The number of nucleated cells in each sample was estimated by amplification of reference gene primers within the assay. To quantify the absolute abundance of each unique TCRbeta CDR3 rearrangement, sequence reads were collapsed and filtered. For each sample, productive Simpson clonality was calculated as the square root of Simpson's diversity index over productive rearrangements. The immuneACCESS repertoire file appears here via TCRdb, limited to in-frame rearrangements. These files lack a portion of the clones; in checked studies, under half of the deficit traces to unresolved V genes, and the cause of the others is not known. The V and J calls and clone size come from that table; D and trimming were worked out from the DNA. The sample includes around 150,000 clones, with over 80% observed a single time. The top ten clones comprise 4.8% of the sample.

This TCR came from a man between 25 and 39 years old with COVID-19, enrolled during active disease. Rearrangement joined TRBV4-1 to TRBJ2-3; 7 junctional bases match TRBD1. Sequences were obtained from peripheral blood. The DNA is as follows: TGCGCCAGCAGCCTCCGGGACAGCCCTAGCACAGATACGCAGTATTTT. This gives the protein CASSLRDSPSTDTQYF.